The TCR beta chain under discussion was sequenced for a study of draining lymph node invasion in breast cancer (dated by TCRdb to the early 2020s). Study-level background: Nodal metastasis was diagnosed by histology and cytokeratin immunohistochemistry, and confirmation was obtained by EpCAM/CD45 flow cytometry. Across breast cancer tissues, a separate targeted assay used bulk TCR-beta CDR3 sequencing to compare sorted memory regulatory T cells with memory conventional CD4 T cells. From each patient, matched non-invaded and tumor-invaded tumor-draining lymph nodes and the primary tumor were collected, and both Treg and Tconv subsets were profiled. The separate targeted TCR sequencing included lymph nodes from five patients, and primary tumors were also sequenced for three of those five patients.

With respect to this clonotype: Its antigen target is currently unknown. Base qualities are not provided; no much larger clone lies one nucleotide away.

The library was prepared using bulk RNA-seq. The reads were generated on an Illumina HiSeq 2500. The authors processed their data as follows. CDR3 sequences in the separate targeted TCR-seq dataset were extracted from raw reads and quantified using MiXCR version 2.1.5 with default parameters. The separate targeted TCR-seq dataset defined each TCR-beta clone by its combination of V gene, J gene and CDR3 sequence. In the separate targeted TCR-seq dataset, clones with fewer than three counts were removed, then only the 90% most strongly expressed clones per sample were retained. In the separate targeted TCR-seq dataset, Treg-Tconv overlap was computed as shared clones divided by total Treg clones per tissue, times 100. The raw public reads went through TCRdb reprocessing: fastp at Q25, MiXCR clone calling, in-frame beta chains kept. Every distinct CDR3 protein forms one entry, paired with its most common genes and DNA. These V and J calls originate from TCRdb's pipeline instead of the authors' own analysis. The sample table records several thousand distinct CDR3 sequences; around three quarters of these occur just once. The ten largest clones capture more than 1.5% of the sample.

Memory conventional CD4 T cells were sorted as CD4+ CD45RA- CD25- cells. Whether a tumor-draining lymph node counted as invaded or non-invaded depended on the presence or absence of metastatic tumor cells. Before staining and sorting, a Miltenyi Pan T Cell isolation kit was used to pre-enrich the T cells. Immunohistochemistry for estrogen receptor, progesterone receptor, HER2 and Ki-67 was used to characterize primary tumors. Within a few hours after surgery, the fresh surgical tissue was processed by cutting it into small fragments. Tissue fragments were enzymatically digested with Liberase TL plus DNase for 20 minutes and filtered through a 40-micrometer strainer. Sorting used a BD FACS Aria II with roughly 96-99% purity, after DAPI live/dead staining. Sorted cells were lysed in TCL buffer and RNA was purified with a Norgen Single Cell RNA purification kit including DNase treatment. The V and J ends are trimmed by 3 bases and 2 bases, leaving 2 bases between them. Taken from cysteine to phenylalanine, the CDR3 has 12 residues. The read is trimmed to its CDR3 DNA, 36 bases read in frame from base 1. CDR1 and CDR2, per the germline V gene, are SGHRS and YFSETQ.

The study at large found these results: TCRs shared between the Treg and Tconv subsets were viewed as suggestive of, but not proof of, a common clonal origin. Tracking the tumor top-100 clones was possible in just two patients. Whether Treg conversion occurred in a given organ or whether converted Tregs recirculated between nodes and tumor could not be resolved from the data. Roughly 12-25% of Treg TCRs were shared with Tconvs per tissue, interpreted as suggesting peripheral Treg induction. Some of the top 100 tumor clones were detected in invaded and non-invaded nodes, and this detection was taken to suggest recirculation between tumor and draining nodes. In the targeted TCR-seq data, Tregs appeared more clonally expanded than Tconvs in all tissues, and both subsets were less diverse in tumor than lymph nodes.

The sequencing sample was made of sorted memory CD4+ effector T cells from a lymph node. The cell subset or site label, read with the paper, signifies: CD45RA-negative sorted CD4+ T cells (memory Tconv or effector/memory Treg). Recombination linked TRBV5-1 to TRBJ2-2; no D gene call is confident. The sequence came from a female donor with luminal breast cancer. The DNA is as follows: TGCGCCAGCAGCTCTAACACCGGGGAGCTGTTTTTT. Translated, this gives CASSSNTGELFF.